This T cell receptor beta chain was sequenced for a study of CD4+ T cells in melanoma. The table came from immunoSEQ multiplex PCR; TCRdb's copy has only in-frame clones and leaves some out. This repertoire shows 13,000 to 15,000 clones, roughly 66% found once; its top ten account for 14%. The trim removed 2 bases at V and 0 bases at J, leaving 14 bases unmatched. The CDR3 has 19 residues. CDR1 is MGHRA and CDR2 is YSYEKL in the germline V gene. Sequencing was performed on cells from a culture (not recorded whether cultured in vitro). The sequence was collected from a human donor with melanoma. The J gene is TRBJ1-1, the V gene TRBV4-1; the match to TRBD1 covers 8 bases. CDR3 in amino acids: CASSQNPRGTGNMNTEAFF. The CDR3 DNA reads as TGCGCCAGCAGCCAAAATCCGCGAGGGACAGGAAACATGAACACTGAAGCTTTCTTT.